These 8 T cell receptor beta chains came from one sample sequenced in a study of cytomegalovirus exposure and HLA in healthy donors. Primers included in the PCR were 60 Vbeta and 13 Jbeta primers. Produced via immunoSEQ multiplex PCR; TCRdb's table is partial and in-frame only. The sample includes over 40,000 clones, around 68% of them seen just once. Sequencing used PBMCs. All receptors come from a man younger than 40 in good health and CMV-seronegative.

This clone was detected a few times. This chain connects TRBV7-9 to TRBJ2-7, with D maybe TRBD2 (7 bases). The germline CDR1 and CDR2 sequences are SEHNR and FQNEAQ (reference sequence). The CDR3 is 16 residues long. The V gene lost 1 base and the J gene lost 2 bases, with 15 bases spanning the gap. The CDR3: CASSLVGGATPYEQYF. CDR3 DNA sequence: TGTGCCAGCAGCTTAGTTGGGGGGGCTACCCCCTACGAGCAGTACTTC. The full variable domain, completed using reference TRBV7-9 and TRBJ2-7, is DTGVSQNPRHKITKRGQNVTFRCDPISEHNRLYWYRQTLGQGPEFLTYFQNEAQLEKSRLLSDRFSAERPKGSFSTLEIQRTEQGDSAMYLCASSLVGGATPYEQYFGPGTRLTVT.

J is TRBJ2-5 and V is TRBV5-1; 8 nucleotides agree with TRBD1. Germline trimming cut 4 bases from V and 5 bases from J; bases unmatched to any gene: 19. Germline V gene data show CDR1 as SGHRS and CDR2 as YFSETQ. The CDR3 has 18 amino acids. The CDR3 loop is CASSPYRQGTGRGETQYF. The DNA of the CDR3 is TGCGCCAGCAGCCCATACCGACAGGGGACGGGACGTGGGGAGACCCAGTACTTC.

The V call is TRBV30, the J call TRBJ1-1; weak D call: TRBD1 (5 bases). V was shortened by 5 bases and J by 7 bases, with 14 bases between the two germline ends. CDR3 size: 12 residues. Germline assignment: CDR1 GTSNPN and CDR2 SVGIG (reference sequence). The CDR3 DNA is TGTGCCTGGGAAACAGGTACCTATGAAGCTTTCTTT. It specifies CAWETGTYEAFF.

The chain couples TRBV5-1 to TRBJ2-2, with 8 nucleotides matching TRBD2. The CDR3 contains 17 residues. Germline V CDR1 and CDR2: SGHRS, YFSETQ. Trimming took 7 bases from V and 6 from J; bases not matched to a gene: 17. In DNA form, the CDR3 reads TGCGCCAGCGAAAGGGGTCGGGGGGGCGTTTTTTCCGGGGAGCTGTTTTTT. It translates to CASERGRGGVFSGELFF.

This chain uses TRBV6-5 with TRBJ1-2, with TRBD1 matching over 7 bases. Germline V gives CDR1 MNHEY, CDR2 SVGAGI. V trimming: 2 bases; J trimming: 3 bases; junction bases outside the gene matches: 3. The CDR3 runs to 14 residues. In nucleotides, the CDR3 is TGTGCCAGCAGTTACACGGGACAGTACTATGGCTACACCTTC. This translates into CASSYTGQYYGYTF.

This clone was observed a few times. The chain uses TRBV4-1 and TRBJ2-2; D is unclear. Germline-derived CDR1 and CDR2 are MGHRA and YSYEKL. V was shortened by 8 bases and J by 4 bases, with 17 bases between the two germline ends. The CDR3 extends over 15 amino acids. The CDR3 reads CASAMGGSGTGELFF. The CDR3 coding sequence is TGCGCCAGCGCCATGGGTGGGTCGGGCACCGGGGAGCTGTTTTTT.

In its sample, this clone was seen a few times. The chain joins TRBV30 to TRBJ1-5; perhaps TRBD1 as D (6 bases). The germline V gene encodes CDR1 GTSNPN and CDR2 SVGIG (reference sequence). The CDR3 totals 13 residues. Trimming shortened V by 2 bases and J by 4 bases, and 9 bases separated the two germline ends. The CDR3 nucleotides read TGTGCCTGGAGTCGGCAGGGGAATCAGCCCCAGCATTTT. It is translated as CAWSRQGNQPQHF. The whole variable domain, filled in from reference TRBV30 and TRBJ1-5, reads SQTIHQWPATLVQPVGSPLSLECTVEGTSNPNLYWYRQAAGRGLQLLFYSVGIGQISSEVPQNLSASRPQDRQFILSSKKLLLSDSGFYLCAWSRQGNQPQHFGDGTRLSIL.

The chain couples TRBV5-8 to TRBJ2-3; 7 bases match TRBD1. V lost 0 bases and J lost 4; bases outside the gene matches: 14. This CDR3 comprises 18 residues. Germline values: CDR1 SGHTS, CDR2 YDEGEE. The CDR3 DNA reads as TGTGCCAGCAGCTTGGTCACAACCTCAACAGGGACAGCAGATACGCAGTATTTT. The encoded protein is CASSLVTTSTGTADTQYF.